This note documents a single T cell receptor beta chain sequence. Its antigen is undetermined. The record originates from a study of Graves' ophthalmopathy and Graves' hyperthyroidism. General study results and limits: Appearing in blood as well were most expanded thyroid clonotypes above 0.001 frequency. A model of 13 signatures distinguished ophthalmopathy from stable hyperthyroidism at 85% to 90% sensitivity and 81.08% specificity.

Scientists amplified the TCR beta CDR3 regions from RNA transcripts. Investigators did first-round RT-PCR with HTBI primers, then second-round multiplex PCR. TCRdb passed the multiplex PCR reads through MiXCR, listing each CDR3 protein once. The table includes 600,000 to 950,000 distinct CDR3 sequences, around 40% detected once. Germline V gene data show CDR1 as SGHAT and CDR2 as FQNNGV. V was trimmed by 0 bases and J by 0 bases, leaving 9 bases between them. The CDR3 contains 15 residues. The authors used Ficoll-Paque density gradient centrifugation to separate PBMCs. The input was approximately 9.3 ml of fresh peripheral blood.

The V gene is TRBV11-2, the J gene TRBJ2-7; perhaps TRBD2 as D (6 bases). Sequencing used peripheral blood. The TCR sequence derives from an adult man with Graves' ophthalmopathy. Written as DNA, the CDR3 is TGTGCCAGCAGCTTAGAGGGGGGAGTCTCCTACGAGCAGTACTTC. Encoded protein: CASSLEGGVSYEQYF.